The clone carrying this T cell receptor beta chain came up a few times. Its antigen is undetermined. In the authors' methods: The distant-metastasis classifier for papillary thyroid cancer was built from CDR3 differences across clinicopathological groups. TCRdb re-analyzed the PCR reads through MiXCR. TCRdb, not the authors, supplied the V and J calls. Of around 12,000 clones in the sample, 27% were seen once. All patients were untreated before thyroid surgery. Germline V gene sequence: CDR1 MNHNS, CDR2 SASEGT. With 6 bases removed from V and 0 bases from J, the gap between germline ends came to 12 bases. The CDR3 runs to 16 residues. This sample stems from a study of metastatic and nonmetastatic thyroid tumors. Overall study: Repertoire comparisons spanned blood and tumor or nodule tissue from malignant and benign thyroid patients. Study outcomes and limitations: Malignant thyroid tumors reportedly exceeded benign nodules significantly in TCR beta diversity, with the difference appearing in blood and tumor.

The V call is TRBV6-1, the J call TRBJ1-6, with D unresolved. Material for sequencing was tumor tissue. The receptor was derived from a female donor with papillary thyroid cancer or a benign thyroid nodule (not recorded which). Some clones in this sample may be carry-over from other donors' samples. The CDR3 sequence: CASSSGLSSYNSPLHF. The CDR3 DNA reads TGTGCCAGCAGCTCGGGTCTTAGCTCCTATAATTCACCCCTCCACTTT.